The present entry profiles one T cell receptor (beta chain) with its context. Antigen unknown. A universal primer site was incorporated via template switching, and the cDNA contained unique molecular identifiers. TCRdb reanalysed the 5' RACE reads using MiXCR and keeps one entry per CDR3 protein. The sample shows approximately 230,000 distinct CDR3 sequences, 6.5% of them seen only once. This sample was included in a study of identical twins. Study results and caveats: Abundant cord blood beta clonotypes carried fewer insertions; memory repertoires showed none.

Germline CDR1 reads DFQATT; CDR2 reads SNEGSKA (reference sequence). There are 16 residues in the CDR3. The junction had 12 bases not matched to a gene; V was cut back by 2 bases and J by 4 bases. The same specimen was also included in a second study, on T cells expressing NK-cell markers. That paper notes: Sorted T-cell subsets CD3+CD56+NKG2C+, CD3+CD56+NKG2C- and CD3+CD56-NKG2C+ were TCR beta-sequenced. With respect to HCMV, seven of the eight sequenced donors were seropositive, and one was seronegative.

Sequenced: CD8+ T cells sorted from blood. The receptor was isolated from a woman under 30 in good health. The gene calls are TRBV20-1 and TRBJ2-7; TRBD1 matches at 9 bases. CDR3 residues: CSARTDRGTGTYEQYF. The CDR3 DNA is TGCAGTGCTAGAACTGATCGAGGGACAGGGACGTACGAGCAGTACTTC.